This TCR beta chain was observed in a study of shared clonotypes between healthy human individuals. Here immunoSEQ multiplex PCR was the method, and the copy in TCRdb shows in-frame clones only, minus some. The sample includes some 630,000 clones, roughly 96% of them seen just once. Notes on the study in general: Apart from blood, nothing was sampled; tissue repertoires likely differ.

Notes on this clone: Its specificity is unknown.

As defined, naive CD8 cells were CD45RO-negative and positively selected for CCR7, with terminally differentiated effector memory CD45RA+ cells excluded. Each sample came from a Caucasian adult donor living in Nashville, Tennessee. Sequenced material: naive CD8+ T cells sorted from blood. The TCR comes from a woman under 40 in good health.

CDR3 coding DNA: TGTGCCAGCAGCATTAGCGGGAGGTACGAGCAGTACTTC. As protein: CASSISGRYEQYF. The chain couples TRBV11-2 to TRBJ2-7; 10 bases are shared with TRBD2. CDR1 and CDR2 from the germline V gene are SGHAT and FQNNGV. V lost 5 bases, J lost 4 bases, and 2 bases stayed unmatched. This CDR3 spans 13 amino acids.